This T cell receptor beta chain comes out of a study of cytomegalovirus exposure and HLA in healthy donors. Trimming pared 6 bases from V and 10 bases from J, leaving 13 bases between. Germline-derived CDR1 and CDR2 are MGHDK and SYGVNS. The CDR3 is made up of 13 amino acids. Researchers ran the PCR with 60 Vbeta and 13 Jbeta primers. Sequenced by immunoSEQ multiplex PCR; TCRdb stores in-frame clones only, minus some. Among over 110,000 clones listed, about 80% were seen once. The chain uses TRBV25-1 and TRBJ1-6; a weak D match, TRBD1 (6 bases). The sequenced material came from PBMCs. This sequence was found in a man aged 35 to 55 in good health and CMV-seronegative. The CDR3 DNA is TGTGCCAGCAGGGGGGGGCTGACCTCACCCCTCCACTTT. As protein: CASRGGLTSPLHF.